This entry lists 25 T cell receptor beta chains sequenced from one sample in a study of T cells after posttransplantation cyclophosphamide. Sequencing used immunoSEQ multiplex PCR; TCRdb keeps in-frame clones, though not all of them. This sample yields fewer than 25,000 clones, of which around 88% are seen a single time; about 6.3% belongs to the top ten. The specimen was PBMCs. Source of these receptors: a woman in her sixties or seventies with a blood cancer, CMV-positive, and with a related stem cell donor.

The CDR3 is CASSVSSGSLYEQYF. The CDR3, as DNA: TGTGCCAGCAGCGTATCTAGCGGGAGTCTCTACGAGCAGTACTTC. This rearrangement joins TRBV9 to TRBJ2-7; 10 positions match TRBD2. Trimming removed 1 base from V and 3 bases from J; junction bases left unmatched: 4. Germline V gene lookup returns CDR1 SGDLS and CDR2 YYNGEE. The CDR3 contains 15 residues.

This clone was observed a single time. The genes are TRBV12-5 and TRBJ2-5; 14 positions match TRBD2. The CDR3 extends over 16 amino acids. CDR1 LGHNT and CDR2 FRNRAP come from the germline V gene. With 1 base clipped from V and 4 bases from J, the junction kept 2 bases outside the gene matches. The CDR3 sequence is CASGLEGLAGAETQYF. CDR3 DNA: TGTGCTAGTGGTTTGGAGGGACTAGCGGGAGCAGAGACCCAGTACTTC.

The V call is TRBV12-2, the J call TRBJ2-7; the table's D gene call, TRBD2, was not cross checked with the DNA. TRBV12-2 counts as a pseudogene. The CDR3 consists of 15 residues. The CDR3 bases are TGTGCAAGTCGCCCCCCAATGGGGGGCTCCTACGAGCAGTACTTC. This sequence encodes CASRPPMGGSYEQYF.

Note on this clone: This specimen includes other DNA sequences encoding the same CDR3. The chain is built from TRBV5-1 and TRBJ2-5, with 8 bases aligning to TRBD1. CDR3 length equals 15 residues. Per the germline V gene, CDR1 is SGHRS and CDR2 is YFSETQ. The trim removed 1 base at V and 5 bases at J, leaving 7 bases unmatched. The CDR3 nucleotides are TGCGCCAGCAGCTTGTGGGGGCAGGGGGCCGAGACCCAGTACTTC. This gives the protein CASSLWGQGAETQYF.

The chain has TRBV7-9 and TRBJ2-1; TRBD2 might be the D (5 bases). Looked up from germline, CDR1 is SEHNR and CDR2 is FQNEAQ (reference sequence). The V gene lost 3 bases and the J gene lost 7 bases, with 10 bases spanning the gap. The length of the CDR3 is 13 residues. The CDR3 loop reads CASSFRGRNEQFF. DNA of the CDR3: TGTGCCAGCAGCTTTAGAGGGAGAAATGAGCAGTTCTTC.

The chain joins TRBV6-5 to TRBJ2-2; possibly TRBD2 for D (6 bases). V was cut by 0 bases and J by 9 bases, with 8 bases left in between. The germline gives CDR1 MNHEY, CDR2 SVGAGI. The CDR3 spans 13 residues. The CDR3 DNA is TGTGCCAGCAGTTACTCGGGGGGTAGGGAGCTGTTTTTT. Translated: CASSYSGGRELFF.

This rearrangement joins TRBV18 to TRBJ1-4, with D possibly TRBD1 on 5 matching bases. The V and J ends lost 3 bases and 7 bases respectively, with 15 bases between them. Germline CDR1 reads KGHSH; CDR2 reads LQKENI. The CDR3 consists of 15 residues. CDR3 nucleotides: TGTGCCAGCTCACCCGGGCCAGGGTTAGGTGAAAAACTGTTTTTT. Protein sequence: CASSPGPGLGEKLFF.

The chain recombines TRBV7-2 with TRBJ1-1; D is undetermined. The CDR3 has 15 amino acids. With 6 bases removed from V and 5 bases from J, the gap between germline ends came to 19 bases. Germline values: CDR1 SGHTA, CDR2 FQGNSA. CDR3 sequence: CASRPREGKETEAFF. Written as DNA, the CDR3 is TGTGCCAGCAGGCCAAGGGAGGGCAAGGAAACTGAAGCTTTCTTT.

V gene TRBV30 combines with J gene TRBJ1-2; TRBD1 agrees at 9 bases. The J segment lost 7 bases and the V segment lost 3 bases, leaving 9 bases of the junction unmatched. The germline CDR1 and CDR2 sequences are GTSNPN and SVGIG (reference sequence). CDR3 length equals 14 residues. The CDR3 DNA reads TGTGCCTGGAGGACCACAGGGGGCGCGGGTGGCTACACCTTC. It codes for CAWRTTGGAGGYTF. Using reference TRBV30 and TRBJ1-2 for the parts outside the CDR3, the full variable domain is SQTIHQWPATLVQPVGSPLSLECTVEGTSNPNLYWYRQAAGRGLQLLFYSVGIGQISSEVPQNLSASRPQDRQFILSSKKLLLSDSGFYLCAWRTTGGAGGYTFGSGTRLTVV.

The genes are TRBV7-9 and TRBJ2-5, with 12 bases identical to TRBD2. Germline V gives CDR1 SEHNR, CDR2 FQNEAQ (reference sequence). The CDR3 runs 16 residues. The V gene end was trimmed by 5 bases and the J gene end by 5 bases; junction bases not matched to a gene: 9. As DNA, the CDR3 is TGTGCCAGCAGCCCGCGACTAGCGGGAGTTCAGGAGACCCAGTACTTC. Translated: CASSPRLAGVQETQYF.

Comments on this clone: The germline gene is not matched at one end of the junction; a read error may be the cause. The CDR3 DNA reads TGTGCCACCAGCGGAGACAGGGGGCCAAATCAGCCCCAGCATTTT. Encoded protein: CATSGDRGPNQPQHF. The chain has TRBV15 and TRBJ1-5; 10 nucleotides match TRBD1. Germline CDR1 reads LNHNV; CDR2 reads YYDKDF (reference sequence). The CDR3 contains 15 residues.

This chain uses TRBV9 with TRBJ1-1; maybe TRBD1 (6 bases). The V and J ends lost 2 bases and 1 base respectively, with 12 bases between them. There are 15 residues in the CDR3. From germline, CDR1 is SGDLS and CDR2 YYNGEE. CDR3 coding DNA: TGTGCCAGCAGCGTTACGACAGGACAGAACACTGAAGCTTTCTTT. Translated: CASSVTTGQNTEAFF.

This clone turned up a few times. The chain combines TRBV5-1 with TRBJ2-1; possibly TRBD2 for D (5 bases). The V end lost 0 bases, the J end lost 2 bases, and 9 bases lay between the germline ends. The germline V gene encodes CDR1 SGHRS and CDR2 YFSETQ. The CDR3 is 15 amino acids. Here the CDR3 reads CASSLVSSPYNEQFF. The CDR3 region has the DNA TGCGCCAGCAGCTTGGTTTCTAGCCCCTACAATGAGCAGTTCTTC.

The chain is built from TRBV5-6 and TRBJ1-4; D uncertain. The germline V gene has CDR1 SGHDT and CDR2 YYEEEE. V was shortened by 2 bases and J by 2 bases, with 7 bases between the two germline ends. This CDR3 spans 14 amino acids. CDR3 region: CASSFGGTNEKLFF. Written as DNA, the CDR3 is TGTGCCAGCAGCTTCGGAGGGACTAATGAAAAACTGTTTTTT. Filled out from reference TRBV5-6 and TRBJ1-4, the complete variable domain reads DAGVTQSPTHLIKTRGQQVTLRCSPKSGHDTVSWYQQALGQGPQFIFQYYEEEERQRGNFPDRFSGHQFPNYSSELNVNALLLGDSALYLCASSFGGTNEKLFFGSGTQLSVL.

The J gene is TRBJ2-1, the V gene TRBV5-4; no clear D gene. The CDR3 has 12 residues. Trimming pared 2 bases from V and 6 bases from J, leaving 6 bases between. Germline CDR1 is SGHNT and CDR2 is YYREEE (reference sequence). The CDR3 nucleotides are TGTGCCAGCAGCTTAAACATCAATGAGCAGTTCTTC. It translates to CASSLNINEQFF.

In its sample, this clone was seen once. The chain has TRBV7-9 and TRBJ1-6; D remains ambiguous. The ends were cut back, 1 base at V and 6 bases at J, with 7 bases in the middle. Germline CDR1 SEHNR, CDR2 FQNEAQ (reference sequence). CDR3 length: 14 amino acids. Here the CDR3 reads CASSLGQVNSPLHF. As DNA, the CDR3 is TGTGCCAGCAGCTTAGGGCAGGTTAATTCACCCCTCCACTTT.

The chain uses TRBV5-4 and TRBJ2-5; a possible D gene is TRBD2 (6 bases). TRBJ2-7 matches the DNA end more closely, so the J call is doubtful. The CDR3 runs 14 residues. Germline CDR1 is SGHNT and CDR2 is YYREEE (reference sequence). The CDR3: CASSSMSGVYEQYF. The CDR3 DNA follows: TGTGCCAGCAGCTCCATGTCGGGAGTATACGAGCAGTACTTC.

The rearrangement uses TRBV19 and TRBJ1-5, with no clear D. Per the germline V gene, CDR1 is LNHDA and CDR2 is SQIVND (reference sequence). This CDR3 is 12 amino acids long. Trimming removed 0 bases at V and 7 bases at J, with 4 bases between. CDR3: CASSIDEQPQHF. Written as DNA, the CDR3 is TGTGCCAGTAGTATAGACGAGCAGCCCCAGCATTTT. Together with reference TRBV19 and TRBJ1-5, the CDR3 gives the full variable domain: DGGITQSPKYLFRKEGQNVTLSCEQNLNHDAMYWYRQDPGQGLRLIYYSQIVNDFQKGDIAEGYSVSREKKESFPLTVTSAQKNPTAFYLCASSIDEQPQHFGDGTRLSIL.

The chain's CDR3 is CASSETSGSSYNEQFF. The CDR3 coding sequence is TGTGCCAGCAGTGAGACTAGCGGGAGCTCCTACAATGAGCAGTTCTTC. The chain links TRBV6-4 to TRBJ2-1; 12 bases fit TRBD2. The J segment lost 0 bases and the V segment lost 3 bases, leaving 0 bases of the junction unmatched. Germline assignment: CDR1 MRHNA and CDR2 SNTAGT. The CDR3 sequence is 16 residues long.

The chain uses TRBV28 and TRBJ2-7; tentative D call: TRBD2 (7 bases). The V gene's germline CDR1 is MDHEN and CDR2 SYDVKM. Trimming cost V 5 bases and J 5 bases, with 19 bases left between them. The CDR3 totals 15 residues. The CDR3 sequence is CASSPRGGGSDEQYF. The CDR3 DNA is TGTGCCAGCAGTCCACGAGGGGGGGGGTCGGACGAGCAGTACTTC.

This chain connects TRBV28 to TRBJ2-7; possibly TRBD2 for D (6 bases). Deletions cut 2 bases from V and 0 bases from J, with 8 bases between. The CDR3 is 14 amino acids. Germline assignment: CDR1 MDHEN and CDR2 SYDVKM. CDR3 protein: CASSLLDYSYEQYF. The CDR3 bases are TGTGCCAGCAGTTTACTGGACTACTCCTACGAGCAGTACTTC.

The chain carries TRBV5-1 and TRBJ2-2; a weak D match, TRBD1 (6 bases). V was trimmed by 4 bases and J by 4 bases, leaving 14 bases between them. Germline V gene sequence: CDR1 SGHRS, CDR2 YFSETQ. This CDR3 contains 15 residues. In DNA, the CDR3 is TGCGCCAGCAGCCGAGACCAGGGGTCCACCGGGGAGCTGTTTTTT. Amino acids: CASSRDQGSTGELFF.

This clone has a handful of counts. This sequence joins TRBV6-1 and TRBJ1-4; no firm D call. Germline assignment: CDR1 MNHNS and CDR2 SASEGT. The CDR3 runs 14 residues. Trimming stripped 4 bases from V and 8 bases from J, with 14 bases between. CDR3: CASSATGAGEKLFF. The CDR3 DNA is TGTGCCAGCAGTGCCACGGGAGCGGGAGAAAAACTGTTTTTT.

J is TRBJ2-3 and V is TRBV28, with D possibly being TRBD2 (6 bases). Looked up from germline, CDR1 is MDHEN and CDR2 is SYDVKM. This CDR3 contains 15 residues. Trimming removed 2 bases at V and 1 base at J, with 10 bases between. This CDR3 is CASSLPGVGTDTQYF. CDR3 sequence (DNA): TGTGCCAGCAGTTTACCGGGGGTCGGCACAGATACGCAGTATTTT.

The chain is built from TRBV18 and TRBJ1-1; D is ambiguous. The germline V and J ends were trimmed by 0 bases and 5 bases, with 7 bases remaining between them. Germline V gene lookup returns CDR1 KGHSH and CDR2 LQKENI. This CDR3 comprises 13 residues. The DNA of the CDR3 is TGTGCCAGCTCACCACCGGGGAGAACTGAAGCTTTCTTT. Protein sequence: CASSPPGRTEAFF.